Listed here are 27 T cell receptor beta chains from one sample, sequenced in a study of monozygotic twins with inflammatory bowel disease. TCRdb reanalyzed the 5' RACE reads, giving one entry per CDR3 protein sequence and no DNA. Its clone listing holds some 99,000 distinct CDR3 sequences. The source material was blood. The receptors derive from a human donor with ulcerative colitis or Crohn's disease, or a healthy co-twin of an affected twin (not recorded which).

The chain joins TRBV5-1 to TRBJ2-2; the D call from TCRdb, TRBD1, cannot be confirmed without DNA. Germline V gene sequence: CDR1 SGHRS, CDR2 YFSETQ. The CDR3 is 17 residues long. CDR3 in amino acids: CASSLDGGSGDTGELFF.

CDR3 region: CASSLLGDPEAGF. V usage is TRBV11-3 and J usage is TRBJ1-1; the TCRdb call, TRBD1, lacks DNA for checking. Per germline, CDR1 SGHNT and CDR2 YENEEA. The CDR3 sequence is 13 residues long. The full variable domain, in which reference TRBV11-3 and TRBJ1-1 provide the parts outside the CDR3, is EAGVVQSPRYKIIEKKQPVAFWCNPISGHNTLYWYLQNLGQGPELLIRYENEEAVDDSQLPKDRFSAERLKGVDSTLKIQPAELGDSAVYLCASSLLGDPEAGFGQGTRLTVV.

V and J are TRBV24-1 and TRBJ2-1; TCRdb's D call, TRBD1, is unchecked because there is no DNA. The germline V gene has CDR1 KGHDR and CDR2 SFDVKD. The CDR3 spans 16 residues. CDR3 residues: CATSDRTGGRWNEQFF.

The chain combines TRBV14 with TRBJ1-1; the D call from TCRdb, TRBD1, cannot be confirmed without DNA. The CDR3 is 15 residues long. The germline CDR1 and CDR2 sequences are SGHDN and FVKESK. CDR3 sequence reads: CASTPGQGPYTEAFF. Full variable domain (rest looked up from reference TRBV14 and TRBJ1-1): EAGVTQFPSHSVIEKGQTVTLRCDPISGHDNLYWYRRVMGKEIKFLLHFVKESKQDESGMPNNRFLAERTGGTYSTLKVQPAELEDSGVYFCASTPGQGPYTEAFFGQGTRLTVV.

The chain has TRBV27 and TRBJ2-7; TCRdb's D call, TRBD1, is unchecked because there is no DNA. The germline V gene has CDR1 MNHEY and CDR2 SMNVEV (reference sequence). The length of the CDR3 is 13 residues. The CDR3 protein is CASSGGQIYEQYF.

V and J are TRBV19 and TRBJ2-7; TCRdb's D call, TRBD1, is unchecked because there is no DNA. This CDR3 region has 14 residues. Germline CDR1 is LNHDA and CDR2 is SQIVND (reference sequence). CDR3 protein: CASTPDRGDYEQYF.

The genes are TRBV7-2 and TRBJ1-1. Germline-derived CDR1 and CDR2 are SGHTA and FQGNSA. The CDR3 covers 14 residues. CDR3: CASSLGPANTEAFF.

The chain links TRBV23-1 to TRBJ2-3; TCRdb names TRBD1, which stays unverified in the absence of DNA. TRBV23-1 falls under the ORF class, with uncertain function. This CDR3 is built from 19 residues. CDR3 loop: CASSQIQEVRGRGTDTQYF.

The chain carries TRBV7-9 and TRBJ1-2; lacking DNA, the TRBD1 call made by TCRdb goes unchecked. Germline CDR1 and CDR2: SEHNR and FQNEAQ (reference sequence). The CDR3 spans 11 residues. The CDR3 region is CASNWDAGYTF.

The chain joins TRBV12-3 or TRBV12-4 to TRBJ1-4; the D gene TCRdb calls, TRBD1, cannot be checked with no DNA. The CDR3 length is 15 residues. The CDR3 sequence: CASRNSRDGNEKLFF.

The V and J genes are TRBV6-1 and TRBJ2-2; TCRdb's D gene call, TRBD1, goes unchecked for lack of DNA. Germline CDR1 is MNHNS and CDR2 is SASEGT. The CDR3 runs to 17 residues. CDR3 protein: CASSPPLGDLGTGELFF.

The chain is built from TRBV29-1 and TRBJ2-1; TCRdb names TRBD2, which stays unverified in the absence of DNA. Germline-derived CDR1 and CDR2 are SQVTM and ANQGSEA. The CDR3 covers 16 residues. CDR3 in amino acids: CSVASTEAGPGNEQFF.

The rearrangement joins TRBV7-6 to TRBJ1-2; lacking DNA, the TRBD1 call made by TCRdb goes unchecked. Per germline, CDR1 SGHVS and CDR2 FNYEAQ. The CDR3 length is 13 residues. The CDR3 protein is CASSFSGDYGYTF.

The CDR3 reads CASSLVRGGTEAFF. The chain uses TRBV11-2 and TRBJ1-1. The CDR3 covers 14 residues. Germline V CDR1 and CDR2: SGHAT, FQNNGV. The complete variable domain, with remaining parts taken from reference TRBV11-2 and TRBJ1-1, reads EAGVAQSPRYKIIEKRQSVAFWCNPISGHATLYWYQQILGQGPKLLIQFQNNGVVDDSQLPKDRFSAERLKGVDSTLKIQPAKLEDSAVYLCASSLVRGGTEAFFGQGTRLTVV.

The chain couples TRBV12-3 or TRBV12-4 to TRBJ2-5. The CDR3 contains 13 residues. This CDR3 is CASSLAREETQYF.

The rearrangement uses TRBV19 and TRBJ2-1; the D call from TCRdb, TRBD2, cannot be confirmed without DNA. Germline values: CDR1 LNHDA, CDR2 SQIVND (reference sequence). The CDR3 extends over 15 amino acids. The CDR3: CASNLLAGGPNEQFF.

The chain uses TRBV20-1 and TRBJ1-2; TCRdb selects TRBD1, and the lack of DNA leaves this call unchecked. The germline V gene has CDR1 DFQATT and CDR2 SNEGSKA (reference sequence). The CDR3 spans 12 residues. CDR3 sequence reads: CSPRQGANGYTF.

CDR3 residues: CASSLRITPYEQYF. The chain is built from TRBV5-4 and TRBJ2-7. The length of the CDR3 is 14 residues. The germline V gene has CDR1 SGHNT and CDR2 YYREEE (reference sequence).

The V gene is TRBV3-1, the J gene TRBJ1-2. This CDR3 spans 14 amino acids. In germline, CDR1 is LGHDT, CDR2 YNNKEL (reference sequence). The CDR3 loop is CASSQVGTTYGYTF.

The chain couples TRBV19 to TRBJ2-3; TCRdb proposes TRBD1, but this gene call is untestable without DNA. This CDR3 is 19 amino acids long. In germline, CDR1 is LNHDA, CDR2 SQIVND (reference sequence). The CDR3 loop reads CARKPPPLLAGGGTDTQYF.

The genes are TRBV7-6 and TRBJ1-6. Germline CDR1 reads SGHVS; CDR2 reads FNYEAQ. This CDR3 is 16 amino acids long. CDR3: CASSLMGSSYNSPLHF.

V usage is TRBV9 and J usage is TRBJ2-2. CDR1 SGDLS and CDR2 YYNGEE come from the germline V gene. The CDR3 extends over 14 amino acids. The CDR3 is CASSGDLNTGELFF.

This chain uses TRBV29-1 with TRBJ2-1; TCRdb indicates TRBD1, and absent DNA this call remains unverified. Germline CDR1 is SQVTM and CDR2 is ANQGSEA. The CDR3 runs to 13 residues. Here the CDR3 reads CSVRGSYYNEQFF.

The genes are TRBV24-1 and TRBJ2-3; TCRdb's D gene call, TRBD2, goes unchecked for lack of DNA. The germline CDR1 and CDR2 sequences are KGHDR and SFDVKD. CDR3 length equals 16 residues. CDR3 amino acids: CATSEGGSSLTDTQYF.

The genes are TRBV20-1 and TRBJ2-7; checking the TCRdb D call of TRBD1 is not possible without DNA. The germline CDR1 and CDR2 sequences are DFQATT and SNEGSKA (reference sequence). The CDR3 has 16 residues. The chain's CDR3 is CSASNLQTGISYEQYF.

V gene TRBV5-5 combines with J gene TRBJ2-2; TCRdb lists TRBD2, though no DNA is available to test this call. CDR1 and CDR2 from the germline V gene are SGHKS and YYEKEE (reference sequence). The CDR3 extends over 17 amino acids. CDR3 amino acids: CASSLAGGGRATGELFF. Full variable domain (missing parts from reference TRBV5-5 and TRBJ2-2): DAGVTQSPTHLIKTRGQQVTLRCSPISGHKSVSWYQQVLGQGPQFIFQYYEKEERGRGNFPDRFSARQFPNYSSELNVNALLLGDSALYLCASSLAGGGRATGELFFGEGSRLTVL.

The chain combines TRBV3-1 with TRBJ2-5; as DNA is missing, the TRBD1 call by TCRdb cannot be tested. Germline CDR1 is LGHDT and CDR2 is YNNKEL (reference sequence). This CDR3 comprises 16 residues. This CDR3 is CASSPGGSEPKRTQYF.